The table lists the clone carrying this T cell receptor (beta chain) with a few counts. Its antigen remains unidentified. Germline lookup yields CDR1 LNHDA and CDR2 SQIVND (reference sequence). CDR3 length: 15 residues. Trimming removed 3 bases at V and 6 bases at J, with 16 bases between. The sample originates from a study of cytomegalovirus exposure and HLA in healthy donors. Findings and caveats of the study: As a later analysis showed, several of the most significant clusters appeared to be linked to common viral pathogens. Reportedly, a later analysis found an Asian-associated ancestry cluster had fewer N-insertions than the roughly 700-donor mean. The productive fraction for most TCR beta V segments was about 90% or about 30% in an earlier analysis.

PCR used 60 Vbeta primers and 13 Jbeta primers. Source study methods: Tens of millions of unique TCR beta chains, roughly 11 million of them shared, were counted by a later analysis. Sequencing was performed with immunoSEQ multiplex PCR; in TCRdb, only in-frame clones are kept and a portion is missing. The V and J calls and clone size come from that table; D and trimming were worked out from the DNA. The data hold approximately 130,000 clones, with about 10% observed a single time. The source material was PBMCs. This clonotype was sampled from a woman aged 40 to 49 in good health and CMV-seropositive. The chain employs TRBV19 and TRBJ2-3, with a possible D match to TRBD2 (6 bases). The CDR3 here is CASSMGDSPADTQYF. The CDR3 DNA sequence: TGTGCCAGTAGTATGGGGGACTCCCCGGCTGATACGCAGTATTTT.